The next 25 T cell receptor beta chains were all read from a single sample in a study of blood T cell repertoires in COVID-19. Assay: immunoSEQ multiplex PCR; the TCRdb copy retains only in-frame clones and omits some. The sample records under 250,000 clones, around nine tenths being singletons. Specimen: peripheral blood. The receptors stem from a man aged 60 to 69 who had recovered from COVID-19.

This clone is a singleton in its sample. The chain has TRBV11-2 and TRBJ2-7; 12 nucleotides align to TRBD2. J was trimmed by 4 bases and V by 5 bases; bases with no gene match: 6. Germline V gene data show CDR1 as SGHAT and CDR2 as FQNNGV. The CDR3 runs to 15 residues. The CDR3 DNA is TGTGCCAGCAGCAGGACTAGCGGGAAGGAGTACGAGCAGTACTTC. Its translation: CASSRTSGKEYEQYF. Looking up the rest from reference TRBV11-2 and TRBJ2-7 gives the full variable domain: EAGVAQSPRYKIIEKRQSVAFWCNPISGHATLYWYQQILGQGPKLLIQFQNNGVVDDSQLPKDRFSAERLKGVDSTLKIQPAKLEDSAVYLCASSRTSGKEYEQYFGPGTRLTVT.

The chain joins TRBV3-1 (or the pseudogene TRBV3-2) to TRBJ2-3, with D perhaps TRBD2 (6 bases). CDR1 is LGHDT, CDR2 YNNKEL, per germline (reference sequence). V shed 2 bases and J shed 4 bases, with 22 bases lying between them. The CDR3 covers 18 residues. CDR3 DNA: TGTGCCAGCAGCCAAAAGGGGAGAGGGACTTCGAATTCAGATACGCAGTATTTT. Protein product: CASSQKGRGTSNSDTQYF.

The chain uses TRBV2 and TRBJ2-3, with 7 bases aligning to TRBD2. Germline V gives CDR1 SNHLY, CDR2 FYNNEI. The CDR3 covers 13 residues. Trimming removed 6 bases from V and 4 bases from J; junction bases left unmatched: 4. DNA for the CDR3: TGTGCCAGCAGGGCTAGCGGCTCAGATACGCAGTATTTT. It codes for CASRASGSDTQYF.

This clone was detected only once. For the CDR3, the DNA is TGTGCCAGCATCTCTTCATGGGCTTCCTACGAGCAGTACTTC. This codes for CASISSWASYEQYF. The rearrangement uses TRBV5-6 and TRBJ2-7; no reliable D call. From germline, CDR1 is SGHDT and CDR2 YYEEEE. Trimming pared 6 bases from V and 1 base from J, leaving 14 bases between. The CDR3 loop spans 14 amino acids. Filled out from reference TRBV5-6 and TRBJ2-7, the complete variable domain reads DAGVTQSPTHLIKTRGQQVTLRCSPKSGHDTVSWYQQALGQGPQFIFQYYEEEERQRGNFPDRFSGHQFPNYSSELNVNALLLGDSALYLCASISSWASYEQYFGPGTRLTVT.

The V call is TRBV7-8, the J call TRBJ2-7, with a weak D call TRBD1 (5 bases). There are 14 residues in the CDR3. V was pared by 6 bases and J by 0 bases, with 12 bases between. Germline lookup yields CDR1 SGHVS and CDR2 FQNEAQ. The CDR3 DNA sequence: TGTGCCAGCAGTCCCCTGGGGCCCTCCTACGAGCAGTACTTC. Encoded protein: CASSPLGPSYEQYF.

The genes are TRBV7-3 and TRBJ2-2; 9 bases map to TRBD2. This CDR3 is 21 amino acids long. The J segment lost 3 bases and the V segment lost 5 bases, leaving 22 bases of the junction unmatched. CDR1 SGHTA and CDR2 FQGTGA come from the germline V gene. CDR3 in DNA: TGTGCCAGCAGCCGGTGGGCCGGCCGGGCTAGCGGGGATTATGACACCGGGGAGCTGTTTTTT. Its translation: CASSRWAGRASGDYDTGELFF.

V usage is TRBV3-1 (or the pseudogene TRBV3-2) and J usage is TRBJ1-4; 8 bases are shared with TRBD1. The V segment lost 4 bases and the J segment 3 bases; nucleotides outside the gene matches: 4. This CDR3 comprises 15 residues. Germline assignment: CDR1 LGHDT and CDR2 YNNKEL (reference sequence). Here the CDR3 DNA reads TGTGCCAGCAGCCCCGACAGGGGTTCTAATGAAAAACTGTTTTTT. Its translation is CASSPDRGSNEKLFF.

The chain links TRBV18 to TRBJ1-2; TRBD1 matches at 8 bases. CDR1 KGHSH and CDR2 LQKENI come from the germline V gene. The V gene end was trimmed by 3 bases and the J gene end by 12 bases; junction bases not matched to a gene: 3. This CDR3 is 11 amino acids long. The CDR3 sequence is CASSPGQGNTF. CDR3 coding DNA: TGTGCCAGCTCACCCGGACAGGGCAACACCTTC.

This chain uses TRBV5-6 with TRBJ2-2; 11 positions agree with TRBD2. CDR3 length: 15 amino acids. The germline V gene encodes CDR1 SGHDT and CDR2 YYEEEE. With V trimmed by 4 bases and J by 3 bases, 2 bases remained unmatched. The CDR3 region is CASSRGLADTGELFF. For the CDR3, the DNA is TGTGCCAGCAGCCGGGGACTAGCGGACACCGGGGAGCTGTTTTTT. The full variable domain, completed using reference TRBV5-6 and TRBJ2-2, is DAGVTQSPTHLIKTRGQQVTLRCSPKSGHDTVSWYQQALGQGPQFIFQYYEEEERQRGNFPDRFSGHQFPNYSSELNVNALLLGDSALYLCASSRGLADTGELFFGEGSRLTVL.

This clone was recorded a few times. The chain links TRBV7-9 to TRBJ2-5; 7 bases match TRBD2. V lost 0 bases and J lost 2; bases outside the gene matches: 0. CDR1 and CDR2 from the germline V gene are SEHNR and FQNEAQ (reference sequence). This CDR3 has 14 amino acids. The CDR3 region is CASSLAGGQETQYF. In DNA form, the CDR3 reads TGTGCCAGCAGCTTAGCGGGGGGGCAAGAGACCCAGTACTTC.

The CDR3 protein is CASSPVGTSGFYEQYF. CDR3 DNA sequence: TGTGCCAGCAGCCCCGTGGGGACTAGCGGCTTCTACGAGCAGTACTTC. The chain is built from TRBV7-2 and TRBJ2-7, with TRBD2 identical over 11 bases. Germline V lookup: CDR1 SGHTA, CDR2 FQGNSA. V lost 5 bases and J lost 3; bases outside the gene matches: 9. The length of the CDR3 is 16 residues. Variable domain in full (rest from reference TRBV7-2 and TRBJ2-7): GAGVSQSPSNKVTEKGKDVELRCDPISGHTALYWYRQSLGQGLEFLIYFQGNSAPDKSGLPSDRFSAERTGGSVSTLTIQRTQQEDSAVYLCASSPVGTSGFYEQYFGPGTRLTVT.

This clone has only a few counts. The J gene is TRBJ1-5, the V gene TRBV18; D remains unclear. The CDR3 extends over 14 amino acids. Trimming cost V 2 bases and J 7 bases, with 12 bases left between them. Germline-derived CDR1 and CDR2 are KGHSH and LQKENI. Here the CDR3 reads CASSPERARQPQHF. The CDR3 coding sequence is TGTGCCAGCTCACCAGAGCGAGCAAGACAGCCCCAGCATTTT.

This sequence joins TRBV7-2 and TRBJ2-7; maybe TRBD2 (7 bases). Trimming pared 3 bases from V and 5 bases from J, leaving 17 bases between. This CDR3 has 15 amino acids. Germline CDR1 and CDR2: SGHTA and FQGNSA. The CDR3, as DNA: TGTGCCAGCAGCTTGGGAGGGGTCGGGGGGCACGAGCAGTACTTC. This translates into CASSLGGVGGHEQYF.

The chain recombines TRBV3-1 (or the pseudogene TRBV3-2) with TRBJ1-4; the D is unclear. Trimming removed 4 bases at V and 1 base at J, with 4 bases between. Germline assignment: CDR1 LGHDT and CDR2 YNNKEL (reference sequence). CDR3 length: 13 amino acids. The CDR3 DNA follows: TGTGCCAGCAGCCCCGTAACTAATGAAAAACTGTTTTTT. The encoded protein is CASSPVTNEKLFF.

The chain has TRBV6-6 and TRBJ1-1; TRBD1 is a possible D gene (5 bases). CDR3 size: 15 residues. V was pared by 4 bases and J by 7 bases, with 19 bases between. Germline CDR1 MNHNY, CDR2 SVGAGI (reference sequence). The CDR3 is CASSSHTGGRSEAFF. CDR3 DNA: TGTGCCAGCAGTTCACATACGGGGGGTCGGAGTGAAGCTTTCTTT.

This chain links TRBV2 with TRBJ2-1, with a possible D match to TRBD2 (6 bases). V was cut by 7 bases and J by 5 bases, with 18 bases left in between. This CDR3 spans 15 amino acids. The germline gives CDR1 SNHLY, CDR2 FYNNEI. For the CDR3, the DNA is TGTGCCAGCATTAAACCGGGACTCGGTGACAATGAGCAGTTCTTC. Its translation is CASIKPGLGDNEQFF. Together with reference TRBV2 and TRBJ2-1, the CDR3 gives the full variable domain: EPEVTQTPSHQVTQMGQEVILRCVPISNHLYFYWYRQILGQKVEFLVSFYNNEISEKSEIFDDQFSVERPDGSNFTLKIRSTKLEDSAMYFCASIKPGLGDNEQFFGPGTRLTVL.

The chain carries TRBV6-5 and TRBJ1-2, with D hard to call. Germline-derived CDR1 and CDR2 are MNHEY and SVGAGI. This CDR3 region has 15 residues. Trimming removed 7 bases from V and 5 bases from J, with 20 bases in between. The CDR3 reads CASKPDAATLYGYTF. Written as DNA, the CDR3 is TGTGCCAGCAAACCGGATGCGGCTACCCTGTATGGCTACACCTTC.

The V gene is TRBV18, the J gene TRBJ1-4, with TRBD1 matching 7 bases. The germline gives CDR1 KGHSH, CDR2 LQKENI. This CDR3 contains 14 residues. V shed 3 bases, J shed 3 bases, and the junction held 1 base outside the gene matches. The chain's CDR3 is CASSPGQPNEKLFF. CDR3 nucleotides: TGTGCCAGCTCACCGGGACAGCCTAATGAAAAACTGTTTTTT.

The J gene is TRBJ1-4, the V gene TRBV9; D gene ambiguous. V lost 2 bases, J lost 5 bases, and 13 bases lay in between. CDR3 length: 15 amino acids. Germline lookup yields CDR1 SGDLS and CDR2 YYNGEE. CDR3 residues: CASSVGDGENEKLFF. Written as DNA, the CDR3 is TGTGCCAGCAGCGTGGGAGATGGGGAGAATGAAAAACTGTTTTTT.

This clone is a singleton in its sample. The chain has TRBV4-2 and TRBJ2-7, with 7 bases matching TRBD2. The V and J ends lost 0 bases and 4 bases, in that order; junction bases with no gene match: 12. The CDR3 has 17 residues. CDR1 is LGHNA and CDR2 is YNFKEQ in the germline V gene. The CDR3 DNA sequence: TGTGCCAGCAGCCAAGATGGTGCTCTAGCGGATCTATACGAGCAGTACTTC. This codes for CASSQDGALADLYEQYF.

The CDR3 region is CASSQVFSVDTGELFF. DNA for the CDR3: TGCGCCAGCAGCCAAGTTTTCTCCGTCGACACCGGGGAGCTGTTTTTT. The chain couples TRBV4-1 to TRBJ2-2; D unclear. V was trimmed by 1 base and J by 3 bases, leaving 12 bases between them. The CDR3 is 16 residues long. From germline, CDR1 is MGHRA and CDR2 YSYEKL.

The DNA for the CDR3 is TGTGCCAGCAGCGGGTACAGCTTGAACACTGAAGCTTTCTTT. Translation: CASSGYSLNTEAFF. The chain joins TRBV7-9 to TRBJ1-1; no definite D call. V lost 5 bases to trimming and J lost 0 bases, with 10 bases between them. From germline, CDR1 is SEHNR and CDR2 FQNEAQ (reference sequence). This CDR3 is 14 amino acids long.

The chain uses TRBV6-5 and TRBJ2-7, with a possible D match to TRBD2 (5 bases). The CDR3 has 13 amino acids. V lost 11 bases, J lost 2 bases, and 16 bases lay in between. Per germline, CDR1 MNHEY and CDR2 SVGAGI. In DNA form, the CDR3 reads TGTGCCCTAAGGCGGGCGGAGACCTACGAGCAGTACTTC. It translates to CALRRAETYEQYF.

This rearrangement joins TRBV7-8 to TRBJ2-1, with TRBD2 identical over 11 bases. The germline V gene encodes CDR1 SGHVS and CDR2 FQNEAQ. The length of the CDR3 is 14 residues. J gave up 7 bases and V 8 bases, and 7 bases lay outside the gene matches. The CDR3 coding sequence is TGTGCCAGCTCTCTAGCGGGAGGCGGGAATGAGCAGTTCTTC. It specifies CASSLAGGGNEQFF.

The J gene is TRBJ2-1, the V gene TRBV2, with D perhaps matching TRBD2 (6 bases). Germline V gene sequence: CDR1 SNHLY, CDR2 FYNNEI. The CDR3 spans 14 residues. The V and J ends lost 1 base and 6 bases respectively, with 10 bases between them. The CDR3 loop is CASSEVGGRNEQFF. The CDR3, as DNA: TGTGCCAGCAGTGAAGTGGGAGGTCGCAATGAGCAGTTCTTC.